Below are 24 T cell receptor beta chains sequenced from a single sample in a study of blood T cell repertoires in COVID-19. Sequenced by immunoSEQ multiplex PCR; TCRdb stores in-frame clones only, minus some. The sample yields about 280,000 clones, roughly 91% seen once. Specimen: PBMCs or T cells enriched from blood (not recorded which). The receptors derive from a woman aged 60 to 75 in a cohort exposed to, infected with or recovered from COVID-19 (not recorded which).

The chain carries TRBV5-4 and TRBJ2-2, with 7 bases matching TRBD1. CDR3 length: 16 residues. CDR1 and CDR2 from the germline V gene are SGHNT and YYREEE (reference sequence). Unmatched junction bases numbered 9, after V lost 0 bases and J lost 7 bases. CDR3 residues: CASSLGGRGLGGELFF. CDR3 nucleotides: TGTGCCAGCAGCTTGGGGGGAAGGGGGCTCGGCGGGGAGCTGTTTTTT.

This rearrangement joins TRBV10-3 to TRBJ2-2; 11 positions agree with TRBD2. The CDR3 contains 15 residues. The V gene end was trimmed by 3 bases and the J gene end by 11 bases; junction bases not matched to a gene: 8. CDR1 ENHRY and CDR2 SYGVKD come from the germline V gene. DNA for the CDR3: TGTGCCATCAGTGAAGAACTAGCGGGAGTAAGTGAGCTGTTTTTT. Translating gives CAISEELAGVSELFF.

The chain is built from TRBV7-2 and TRBJ2-1; 10 positions agree with TRBD2. The CDR3 is 18 residues long. Germline lookup yields CDR1 SGHTA and CDR2 FQGNSA. V trimming: 1 base; J trimming: 6 bases; junction bases outside the gene matches: 12. The chain's CDR3 is CASSLVGVAGGGANEQFF. Written as DNA, the CDR3 is TGTGCCAGCAGCTTAGTAGGAGTAGCGGGAGGTGGGGCCAATGAGCAGTTCTTC.

V usage is TRBV10-3 and J usage is TRBJ1-2; D not resolved. V lost 10 bases and J lost 1, with 13 bases in between. Germline V CDR1 and CDR2: ENHRY, SYGVKD. The CDR3 sequence is 13 residues long. The CDR3: CATNGLFNYGYTF. In DNA, the CDR3 is TGTGCCACCAATGGACTTTTTAACTATGGCTACACCTTC.

This clone appeared a few times. The chain is built from TRBV11-1 and TRBJ1-1, with no clear D. V was clipped by 5 bases and J by 3 bases, with 16 bases between them. There are 15 residues in the CDR3. CDR1 is SGHAT and CDR2 is FQDESV in the germline V gene (reference sequence). CDR3 sequence reads: CASSPGGKADTEAFF. The DNA of the CDR3 is TGTGCCAGCAGCCCGGGTGGTAAGGCAGACACTGAAGCTTTCTTT.

V and J are TRBV28 and TRBJ2-5, with 10 bases identical to TRBD1. V trimming: 6 bases; J trimming: 0 bases; junction bases outside the gene matches: 10. The CDR3 is 17 residues long. The germline CDR1 and CDR2 sequences are MDHEN and SYDVKM. As DNA, the CDR3 is TGTGCCAGCAGCAAGACAGGGGGCCTGTCGTACCAAGAGACCCAGTACTTC. Protein sequence: CASSKTGGLSYQETQYF.

The rearrangement links TRBV6-2 or TRBV6-3 to TRBJ2-1, with 15 bases that match TRBD2. The CDR3 is 17 amino acids. J was trimmed by 9 bases and V by 2 bases; bases with no gene match: 8. Germline V gene lookup returns CDR1 MNHEY and CDR2 SVGEGT. The CDR3 DNA sequence: TGTGCCAGCAGTTACCCGCGGACTAGCGGGAGGGGGGGTGAGCAGTTCTTC. Its translation: CASSYPRTSGRGGEQFF.

The sample holds one count of this clone. The chain combines TRBV7-9 with TRBJ2-1, with 10 nucleotides matching TRBD1. Germline loops: CDR1 SEHNR, CDR2 FQNEAQ (reference sequence). Trimming removed 7 bases from V and 6 bases from J; junction bases left unmatched: 6. The CDR3 has 14 residues. For the CDR3, the DNA is TGTGCCAGCACCGCGGGACAGGGGTTCAATGAGCAGTTCTTC. Translated: CASTAGQGFNEQFF.

The chain is built from TRBV28 and TRBJ1-5; D uncertain. Trimming took 6 bases from V and 1 from J, leaving 19 bases between them. The CDR3 covers 17 residues. CDR1 is MDHEN and CDR2 is SYDVKM in the germline V gene. The CDR3 spells CASSTFSGRGSNQPQHF. Written as DNA, the CDR3 is TGTGCCAGCAGCACGTTCTCGGGCCGAGGGAGCAATCAGCCCCAGCATTTT.

The rearrangement joins TRBV5-1 to TRBJ2-3; 10 bases are a match to TRBD2. The CDR3 contains 17 residues. CDR1 and CDR2 from the germline V gene are SGHRS and YFSETQ. J gave up 4 bases and V 0 bases, and 8 bases lay outside the gene matches. CDR3 region: CASSLARTSGLPDTQYF. The CDR3 DNA reads TGCGCCAGCAGCTTGGCTAGGACTAGCGGTCTCCCAGATACGCAGTATTTT.

The V gene is TRBV6-1, the J gene TRBJ1-2; D is perhaps TRBD1 (5 bases). The CDR3 runs to 15 residues. V gave up 0 bases and J gave up 7 bases, with 15 bases separating them. The V gene's germline CDR1 is MNHNS and CDR2 SASEGT. The CDR3 protein is CASSEARGRDGGYTF. Written as DNA, the CDR3 is TGTGCCAGCAGTGAAGCTAGAGGCAGGGATGGTGGCTACACCTTC.

The chain is built from TRBV10-1 and TRBJ1-2, with TRBD1 matching 7 bases. Germline-derived CDR1 and CDR2 are WNHNN and SYGVQD (reference sequence). Trimming removed 5 bases from V and 3 bases from J; junction bases left unmatched: 3. This CDR3 contains 13 residues. DNA of the CDR3: TGCGCCAGCAGTTCCGACAGGGACTATGGCTACACCTTC. Residues: CASSSDRDYGYTF.

This sequence joins TRBV28 and TRBJ2-7; D not resolved. The CDR3 runs 16 residues. V shed 6 bases and J shed 7 bases, with 25 bases lying between them. Looked up from germline, CDR1 is MDHEN and CDR2 is SYDVKM. The CDR3 DNA reads TGTGCCAGCAGCCGAAACAACATCTTCTTCTCGCGGGAGCAGTACTTC. It encodes CASSRNNIFFSREQYF.

The J gene is TRBJ2-1, the V gene TRBV24-1, with D tentatively TRBD2 (5 bases). CDR3 length: 15 amino acids. Trimming removed 4 bases at V and 0 bases at J, with 9 bases between. The germline V gene has CDR1 KGHDR and CDR2 SFDVKD. CDR3 DNA: TGTGCCACCAGTGACGGACTCAACTCCTACAATGAGCAGTTCTTC. This gives the protein CATSDGLNSYNEQFF.

The V call is TRBV7-9, the J call TRBJ2-7, with 8 bases that match TRBD2. CDR1 is SEHNR and CDR2 is FQNEAQ in the germline V gene (reference sequence). The CDR3 spans 16 residues. Trimming took 1 base from V and 3 from J; bases not matched to a gene: 8. CDR3 DNA: TGTGCCAGCAGCTTAGATCCAGCGGGAGCGAGCTACGAGCAGTACTTC. Translating it yields CASSLDPAGASYEQYF.

The V and J genes are TRBV10-3 and TRBJ2-7, with D possibly matching TRBD1 (5 bases). V was clipped by 5 bases and J by 2 bases, with 13 bases between them. The CDR3 totals 14 residues. Germline-derived CDR1 and CDR2 are ENHRY and SYGVKD. CDR3 amino acids: CAISYGDRTYEQYF. The CDR3 nucleotides are TGTGCCATCAGTTACGGCGACAGAACCTACGAGCAGTACTTC.

Only one count was recorded for this clone. This chain uses TRBV19 with TRBJ1-2; D is undetermined. V lost 5 bases, J lost 8 bases, and 15 bases lay in between. Germline V gives CDR1 LNHDA, CDR2 SQIVND (reference sequence). The CDR3 contains 13 residues. CDR3 sequence reads: CASSSSPGYGYTF. The CDR3 DNA reads TGTGCCAGTAGTTCCTCCCCCGGGTACGGCTACACCTTC.

This clone was detected only once. V gene TRBV9 combines with J gene TRBJ2-6; possibly TRBD2 for D (5 bases). The V and J ends lost 8 bases and 2 bases respectively, with 11 bases between them. The CDR3 has 14 residues. Germline values: CDR1 SGDLS, CDR2 YYNGEE. The CDR3 loop is CASQARAGANVLTF. The CDR3 DNA is TGTGCCAGTCAGGCGAGGGCTGGGGCCAACGTCCTGACTTTC. The complete variable domain, with remaining parts taken from reference TRBV9 and TRBJ2-6, reads DSGVTQTPKHLITATGQRVTLRCSPRSGDLSVYWYQQSLDQGLQFLIQYYNGEERAKGNILERFSAQQFPDLHSELNLSSLELGDSALYFCASQARAGANVLTFGAGSRLTVL.

The chain is built from TRBV19 and TRBJ2-5; possibly TRBD2 for D (7 bases). Germline V lookup: CDR1 LNHDA, CDR2 SQIVND (reference sequence). The CDR3 sequence is 16 residues long. With 4 bases removed from V and 2 bases from J, the gap between germline ends came to 17 bases. The CDR3 protein is CASSKGGLRAQETQYF. The CDR3 coding sequence is TGTGCCAGTAGTAAGGGGGGGCTGAGGGCTCAAGAGACCCAGTACTTC.

The chain uses TRBV30 and TRBJ2-1; D is perhaps TRBD2 (6 bases). Germline CDR1 and CDR2: GTSNPN and SVGIG (reference sequence). The length of the CDR3 is 18 residues. V shed 0 bases and J shed 0 bases, with 18 bases lying between them. The CDR3 DNA reads TGTGCCTGGAGTGTTTGGGGCTTCGGGACTGTCTCCTACAATGAGCAGTTCTTC. This encodes CAWSVWGFGTVSYNEQFF.

This clone was counted a single time. The chain couples TRBV5-1 to TRBJ2-7, with D possibly being TRBD2 (6 bases). The CDR3 contains 16 residues. Germline lookup yields CDR1 SGHRS and CDR2 YFSETQ. The ends were cut back, 0 bases at V and 2 bases at J, with 15 bases in the middle. DNA for the CDR3: TGCGCCAGCAGCTTGGACGGAGGCGGGATAACCTACGAGCAGTACTTC. It yields the protein CASSLDGGGITYEQYF.

The rearrangement uses TRBV5-1 and TRBJ2-5, with 7 bases aligning to TRBD2. Germline CDR1 reads SGHRS; CDR2 reads YFSETQ. The CDR3 runs 15 residues. V gave up 0 bases and J gave up 5 bases; unmatched junction bases: 7. The CDR3 spells CASSLEGGPGETQYF. The CDR3, as DNA: TGCGCCAGCAGCTTGGAGGGAGGGCCTGGGGAGACCCAGTACTTC.

V and J are TRBV6-5 and TRBJ1-1, with TRBD1 matching 8 bases. Germline CDR1 reads MNHEY; CDR2 reads SVGAGI. V shed 8 bases and J 1 base; nucleotides not matched to a gene: 6. The CDR3 is 14 residues long. The CDR3 sequence: CASLTDRGNTEAFF. CDR3 sequence (DNA): TGTGCCAGCCTTACTGACAGGGGGAACACTGAAGCTTTCTTT.

CDR3 in DNA: TGTGCCAGCATCATGAAGAGTGGGACTAGCTACAATGAGCAGTTCTTC. Translation gives CASIMKSGTSYNEQFF. The V gene is TRBV28, the J gene TRBJ2-1; TRBD2 matches 8 bases. Looked up from germline, CDR1 is MDHEN and CDR2 is SYDVKM. The CDR3 extends over 16 amino acids. V dropped 7 bases and J dropped 3; count of bases not matched to a gene: 11.